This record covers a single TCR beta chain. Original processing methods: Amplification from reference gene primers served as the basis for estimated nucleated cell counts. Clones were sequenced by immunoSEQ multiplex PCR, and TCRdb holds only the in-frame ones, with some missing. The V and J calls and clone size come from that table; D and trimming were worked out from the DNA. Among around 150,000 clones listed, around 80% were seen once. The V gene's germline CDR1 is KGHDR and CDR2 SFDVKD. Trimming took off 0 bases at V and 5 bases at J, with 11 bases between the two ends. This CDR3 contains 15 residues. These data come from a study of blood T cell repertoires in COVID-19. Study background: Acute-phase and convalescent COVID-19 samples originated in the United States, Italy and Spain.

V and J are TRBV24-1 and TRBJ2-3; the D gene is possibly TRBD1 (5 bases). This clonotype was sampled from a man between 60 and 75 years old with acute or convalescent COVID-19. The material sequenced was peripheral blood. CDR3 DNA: TGTGCCACCAGTGATTTGCCAGGGCAGGTAGATACGCAGTATTTT. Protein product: CATSDLPGQVDTQYF.